This T cell receptor beta chain was sequenced for a study of blood T cell repertoires in COVID-19. Measured with immunoSEQ multiplex PCR; TCRdb has only the in-frame clones, and not every one. The sample holds 150,000 to 200,000 clones, roughly 82% seen once. The CDR3 is 15 residues long. Germline loops: CDR1 MDHEN, CDR2 SYDVKM. V lost 7 bases and J lost 9, with 19 bases in between. The genes are TRBV28 and TRBJ1-6, with a possible D match to TRBD1 (6 bases). Sequenced material: peripheral blood. The clonotype originates from a woman in her 70s with acute or convalescent COVID-19. The CDR3 DNA reads as TGTGCCAGCACCCACCCAGGGGTCGGCGGTTCACCCCTCCACTTT. Protein: CASTHPGVGGSPLHF.